The next 9 T cell receptor beta chains were all read from a single sample in a study of CD8 T cells in Susac syndrome. With random hexamers, reverse transcription was performed on about 0.5 to 1 ug of RNA. TCRdb re-called the immunoSEQ multiplex PCR reads through MiXCR, storing one row per CDR3 protein. The sample yields 70,000 to 85,000 distinct CDR3 sequences, roughly 95% seen once. Specimen: CD8+ T cells from PBMCs. These receptors all stem from a human donor with Susac syndrome.

The chain uses TRBV5-4 and TRBJ2-7, with TRBD2 matching 10 bases. Trimming took 4 bases from V and 7 from J; bases not matched to a gene: 14. CDR1 is SGHNT and CDR2 is YYREEE in the germline V gene (reference sequence). This CDR3 has 16 amino acids. DNA of the CDR3: TGTGCCAGCAGCGCGGACCTCCTAGCGGGAGTGAGAGAGCAGTACTTC. It codes for CASSADLLAGVREQYF.

V is TRBV5-6 and J is TRBJ1-1, with 8 bases lining up with TRBD1. The V segment lost 3 bases and the J segment 3 bases; nucleotides outside the gene matches: 10. Germline CDR1 reads SGHDT; CDR2 reads YYEEEE. The CDR3 sequence is 16 residues long. The CDR3, as DNA: TGTGCCAGCAGCTCAGTTCAGGGGGCGCAGGACACTGAAGCTTTCTTT. Its protein is CASSSVQGAQDTEAFF.

This clonotype was found once. The chain is built from TRBV20-1 and TRBJ2-5, with 7 bases that match TRBD2. The CDR3 loop spans 14 amino acids. The J segment lost 5 bases and the V segment lost 1 base, leaving 7 bases of the junction unmatched. Germline lookup yields CDR1 DFQATT and CDR2 SNEGSKA (reference sequence). This CDR3 reads CSARVREGRETQYF. CDR3 nucleotides: TGCAGTGCTAGAGTCAGGGAGGGACGGGAGACCCAGTACTTC.

This chain joins TRBV28 and TRBJ2-1; 8 bases align to TRBD1. V was pared by 9 bases and J by 8 bases, with 9 bases of the junction left unmatched. The CDR3 is made up of 13 amino acids. Germline values: CDR1 MDHEN, CDR2 SYDVKM. This CDR3 is CASTTGVLDEQFF. CDR3 in DNA: TGTGCCAGTACGACAGGGGTCCTCGATGAGCAGTTCTTC.

The chain has TRBV12-3 or TRBV12-4 and TRBJ2-7, with a weak D call TRBD2 (5 bases). With 7 bases removed from V and 4 bases from J, the gap between germline ends came to 11 bases. The CDR3 has 12 residues. The CDR3 region is CASTLGGYEQYF. In DNA form, the CDR3 reads TGTGCCAGCACCCTCGGAGGATACGAGCAGTACTTC.

The chain joins TRBV28 to TRBJ2-3; D might be TRBD2 (6 bases). Deletions cut 7 bases from V and 3 bases from J, with 14 bases between. Germline V gives CDR1 MDHEN, CDR2 SYDVKM. The length of the CDR3 is 14 residues. The chain's CDR3 is CASTSLGGTDTQYF. The CDR3 bases are TGTGCCAGCACCTCCCTCGGGGGAACAGATACGCAGTATTTT.

V gene TRBV20-1 combines with J gene TRBJ2-1; a weak D match, TRBD1 (5 bases). Trimming took 6 bases from V and 3 from J, leaving 21 bases between them. Germline V gene data show CDR1 as DFQATT and CDR2 as SNEGSKA (reference sequence). The CDR3 contains 16 residues. The CDR3 protein is CSAAGSPGPHYNEQFF. DNA for the CDR3: TGCAGTGCCGCAGGGTCTCCCGGACCTCACTACAATGAGCAGTTCTTC.

V and J are TRBV12-3 or TRBV12-4 and TRBJ2-5; D possibly uses TRBD1 or TRBD2 (6 bases each). V was pared by 7 bases and J by 5 bases, with 17 bases between. The CDR3 has 14 amino acids. CDR3 amino acids: CASNPSGAGETQYF. Here the CDR3 DNA reads TGTGCCAGCAACCCCTCGGGGGCGGGGGAGACCCAGTACTTC.

The rearrangement links TRBV23-1 to TRBJ1-1, with D unresolved. TRBV23-1 has ORF status, its function being uncertain. The CDR3 sequence is 17 residues long. The V and J ends lost 0 bases and 0 bases respectively, with 14 bases between them. CDR3 sequence reads: CASSQSRQHGMNTEAFF. For the CDR3, the DNA is TGCGCCAGCAGTCAATCGCGGCAGCATGGGATGAACACTGAAGCTTTCTTT.